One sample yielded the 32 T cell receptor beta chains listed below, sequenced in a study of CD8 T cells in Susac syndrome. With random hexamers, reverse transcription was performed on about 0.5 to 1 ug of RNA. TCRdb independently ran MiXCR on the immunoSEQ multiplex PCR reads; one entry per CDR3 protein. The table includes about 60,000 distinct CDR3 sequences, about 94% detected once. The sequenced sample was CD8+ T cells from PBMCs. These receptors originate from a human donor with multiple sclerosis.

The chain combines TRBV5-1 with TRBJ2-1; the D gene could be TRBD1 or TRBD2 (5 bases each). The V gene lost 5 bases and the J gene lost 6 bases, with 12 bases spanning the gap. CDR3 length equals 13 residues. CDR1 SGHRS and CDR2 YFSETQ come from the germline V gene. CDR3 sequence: CASRRDGGNEQFF. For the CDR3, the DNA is TGCGCCAGCAGGAGGGACGGAGGCAATGAGCAGTTCTTC.

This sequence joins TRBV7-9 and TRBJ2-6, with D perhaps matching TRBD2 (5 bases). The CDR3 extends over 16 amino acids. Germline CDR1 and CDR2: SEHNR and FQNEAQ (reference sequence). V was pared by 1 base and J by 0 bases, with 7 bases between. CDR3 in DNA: TGTGCCAGCAGCTTAGGCCGGGACTCTGGGGCCAACGTCCTGACTTTC. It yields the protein CASSLGRDSGANVLTF.

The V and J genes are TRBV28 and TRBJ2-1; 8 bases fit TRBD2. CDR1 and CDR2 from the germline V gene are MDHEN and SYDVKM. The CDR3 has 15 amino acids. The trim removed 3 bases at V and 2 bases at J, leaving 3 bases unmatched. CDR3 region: CASSFGGGAYNEQFF. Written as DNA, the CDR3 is TGTGCCAGCAGTTTCGGGGGGGGAGCCTACAATGAGCAGTTCTTC.

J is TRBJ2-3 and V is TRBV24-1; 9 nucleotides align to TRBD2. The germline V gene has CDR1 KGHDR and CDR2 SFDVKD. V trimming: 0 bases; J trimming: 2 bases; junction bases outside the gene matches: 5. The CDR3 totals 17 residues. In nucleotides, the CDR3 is TGTGCCACCAGTGATTTGCAGGCGGGAGGGGACACAGATACGCAGTATTTT. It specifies CATSDLQAGGDTDTQYF.

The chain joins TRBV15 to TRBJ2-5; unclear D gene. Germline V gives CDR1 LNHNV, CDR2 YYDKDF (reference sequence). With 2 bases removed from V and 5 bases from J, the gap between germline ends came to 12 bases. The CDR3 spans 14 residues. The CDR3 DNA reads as TGTGCCACCAGCAGACCGGGCCCGGTGGAGACCCAGTACTTC. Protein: CATSRPGPVETQYF.

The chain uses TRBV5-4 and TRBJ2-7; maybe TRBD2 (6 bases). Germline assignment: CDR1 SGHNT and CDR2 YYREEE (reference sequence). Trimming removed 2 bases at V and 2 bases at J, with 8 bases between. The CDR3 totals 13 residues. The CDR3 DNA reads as TGTGCCAGCAGCTTCCGGGGGACCTACGAGCAGTACTTC. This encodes CASSFRGTYEQYF.

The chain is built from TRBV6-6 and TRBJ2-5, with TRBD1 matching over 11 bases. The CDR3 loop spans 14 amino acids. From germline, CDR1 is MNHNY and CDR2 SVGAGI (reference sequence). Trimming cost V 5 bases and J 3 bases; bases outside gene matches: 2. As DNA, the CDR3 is TGTGCCAGCAGTATGGGACAGGGGGAAGAGACCCAGTACTTC. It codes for CASSMGQGEETQYF.

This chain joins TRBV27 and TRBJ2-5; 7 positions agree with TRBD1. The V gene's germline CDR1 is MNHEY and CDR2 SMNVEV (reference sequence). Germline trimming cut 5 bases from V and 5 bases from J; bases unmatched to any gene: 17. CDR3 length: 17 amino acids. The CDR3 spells CASSPQPGQRDRETQYF. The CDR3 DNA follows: TGTGCCAGCAGTCCCCAACCGGGACAGAGGGACCGGGAGACCCAGTACTTC.

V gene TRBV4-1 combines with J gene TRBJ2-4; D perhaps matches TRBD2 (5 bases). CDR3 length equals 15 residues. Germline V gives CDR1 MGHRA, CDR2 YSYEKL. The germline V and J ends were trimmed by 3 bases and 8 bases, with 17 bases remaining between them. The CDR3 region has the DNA TGCGCCAGCAGCCACCTACAACCCCTAGCTGACATTCAGTACTTC. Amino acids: CASSHLQPLADIQYF.

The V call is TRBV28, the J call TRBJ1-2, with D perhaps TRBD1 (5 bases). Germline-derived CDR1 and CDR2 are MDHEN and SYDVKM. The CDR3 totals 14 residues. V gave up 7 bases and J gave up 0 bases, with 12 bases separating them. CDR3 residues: CASISGTTNYGYTF. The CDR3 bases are TGTGCCAGCATCTCAGGGACCACTAACTATGGCTACACCTTC.

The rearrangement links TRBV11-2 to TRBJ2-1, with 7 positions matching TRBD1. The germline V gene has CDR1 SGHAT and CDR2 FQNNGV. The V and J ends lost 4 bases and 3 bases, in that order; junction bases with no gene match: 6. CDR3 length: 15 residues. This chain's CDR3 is CASSWPRDSYNEQFF. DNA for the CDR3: TGTGCCAGCAGCTGGCCTCGGGACAGCTACAATGAGCAGTTCTTC.

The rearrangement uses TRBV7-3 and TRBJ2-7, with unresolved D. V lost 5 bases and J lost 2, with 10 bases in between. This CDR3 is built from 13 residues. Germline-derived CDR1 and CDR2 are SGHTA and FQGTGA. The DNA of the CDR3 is TGTGCCAGCAGCGTCGGGCTTACCTACGAGCAGTACTTC. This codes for CASSVGLTYEQYF.

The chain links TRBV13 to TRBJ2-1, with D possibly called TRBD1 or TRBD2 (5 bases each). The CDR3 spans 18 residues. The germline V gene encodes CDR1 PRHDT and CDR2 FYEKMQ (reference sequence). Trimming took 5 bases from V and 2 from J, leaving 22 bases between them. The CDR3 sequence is CASSPETGLASAYNEQFF. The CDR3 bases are TGTGCCAGCAGCCCAGAAACGGGGCTAGCATCGGCCTACAATGAGCAGTTCTTC.

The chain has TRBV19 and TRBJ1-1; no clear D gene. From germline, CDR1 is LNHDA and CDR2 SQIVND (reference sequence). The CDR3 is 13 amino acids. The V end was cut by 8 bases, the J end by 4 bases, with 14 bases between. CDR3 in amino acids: CASPGPGGTEAFF. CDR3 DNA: TGTGCCAGTCCGGGTCCTGGCGGCACTGAAGCTTTCTTT.

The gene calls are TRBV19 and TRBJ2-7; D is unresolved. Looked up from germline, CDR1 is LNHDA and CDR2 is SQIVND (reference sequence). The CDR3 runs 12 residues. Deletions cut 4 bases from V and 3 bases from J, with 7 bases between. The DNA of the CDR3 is TGTGCCAGTAGTACTCCGGACTACGAGCAGTACTTC. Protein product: CASSTPDYEQYF.

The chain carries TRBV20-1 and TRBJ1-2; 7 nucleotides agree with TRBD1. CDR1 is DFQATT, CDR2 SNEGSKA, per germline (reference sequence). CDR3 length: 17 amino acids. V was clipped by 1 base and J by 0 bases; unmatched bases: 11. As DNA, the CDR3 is TGCAGTGCTAGAGTAGGGGACAGCGGATCGACTAACTATGGCTACACCTTC. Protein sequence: CSARVGDSGSTNYGYTF.

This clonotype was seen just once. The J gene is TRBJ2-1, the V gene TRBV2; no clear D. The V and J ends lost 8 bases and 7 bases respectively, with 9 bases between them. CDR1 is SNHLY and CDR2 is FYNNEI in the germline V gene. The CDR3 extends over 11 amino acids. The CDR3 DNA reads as TGTGCCAGCTCCTATCGGAATGAGCAGTTCTTC. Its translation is CASSYRNEQFF.

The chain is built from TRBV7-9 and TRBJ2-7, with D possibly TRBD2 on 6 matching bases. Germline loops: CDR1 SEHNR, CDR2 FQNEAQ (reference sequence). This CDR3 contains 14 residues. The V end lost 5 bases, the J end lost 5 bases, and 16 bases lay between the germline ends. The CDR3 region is CASSGRAGSHEQYF. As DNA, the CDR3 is TGTGCCAGCAGCGGGCGGGCGGGGTCCCACGAGCAGTACTTC.

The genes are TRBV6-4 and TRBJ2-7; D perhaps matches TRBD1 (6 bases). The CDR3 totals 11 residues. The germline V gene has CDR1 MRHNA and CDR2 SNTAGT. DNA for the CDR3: TGTGTACAGGGATTTTCCTACGAGCAGTACTTC. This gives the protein CVQGFSYEQYF.

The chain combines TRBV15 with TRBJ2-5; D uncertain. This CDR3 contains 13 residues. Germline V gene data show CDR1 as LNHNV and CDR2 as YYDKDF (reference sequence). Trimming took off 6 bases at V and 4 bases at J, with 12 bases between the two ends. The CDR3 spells CATSPSWGETQYF. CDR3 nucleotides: TGTGCCACCAGTCCGAGTTGGGGAGAGACCCAGTACTTC.

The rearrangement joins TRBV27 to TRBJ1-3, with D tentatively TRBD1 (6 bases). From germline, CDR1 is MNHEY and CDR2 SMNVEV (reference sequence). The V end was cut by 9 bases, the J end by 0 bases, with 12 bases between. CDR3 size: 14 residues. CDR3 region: CASWDTSSGNTIYF. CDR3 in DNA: TGTGCCAGTTGGGACACGAGCTCTGGAAACACCATATATTTT.

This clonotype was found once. CDR3: CASSASQGTGANVLTF. The CDR3 nucleotides are TGTGCCAGCAGCGCAAGCCAGGGAACTGGGGCCAACGTCCTGACTTTC. The chain couples TRBV7-3 to TRBJ2-6; D may be TRBD1 (5 bases). The germline V and J ends were trimmed by 5 bases and 2 bases, with 13 bases remaining between them. Germline V gene lookup returns CDR1 SGHTA and CDR2 FQGTGA. The CDR3 has 16 amino acids.

CDR3 region: CASSGDYYNEQFF. DNA of the CDR3: TGTGCCAGCAGCGGGGACTACTACAATGAGCAGTTCTTC. The rearrangement links TRBV27 to TRBJ2-1, with 7 bases that match TRBD2. The CDR3 length is 13 residues. V shed 6 bases and J 3 bases; nucleotides not matched to a gene: 2. CDR1 is MNHEY and CDR2 is SMNVEV in the germline V gene (reference sequence).

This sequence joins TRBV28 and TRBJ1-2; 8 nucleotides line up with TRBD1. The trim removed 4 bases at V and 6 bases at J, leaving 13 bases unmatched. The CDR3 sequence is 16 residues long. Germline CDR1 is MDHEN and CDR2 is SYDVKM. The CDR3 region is CASSWDRRGAMHGYTF. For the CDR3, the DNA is TGTGCCAGCAGTTGGGACAGGAGGGGAGCTATGCATGGCTACACCTTC.

The CDR3 region is CASSPDRGRSNQPQHF. The CDR3 region has the DNA TGTGCCAGCAGCCCGGACAGGGGGAGGAGCAATCAGCCCCAGCATTTT. The chain is built from TRBV12-3 or TRBV12-4 and TRBJ1-5, with 10 positions matching TRBD1. The CDR3 spans 16 residues. V lost 6 bases and J lost 1; bases outside the gene matches: 6.

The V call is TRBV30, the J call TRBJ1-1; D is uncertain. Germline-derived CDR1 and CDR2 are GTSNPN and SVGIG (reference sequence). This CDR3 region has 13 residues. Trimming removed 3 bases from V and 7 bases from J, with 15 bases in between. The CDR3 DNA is TGTGCCTGGAGCACGACGGGAACCAATGAAGCTTTCTTT. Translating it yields CAWSTTGTNEAFF.

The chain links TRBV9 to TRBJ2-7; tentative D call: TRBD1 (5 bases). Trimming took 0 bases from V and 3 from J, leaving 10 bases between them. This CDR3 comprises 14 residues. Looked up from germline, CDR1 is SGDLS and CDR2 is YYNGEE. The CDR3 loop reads CASSVVPGHYEQYF. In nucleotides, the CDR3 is TGTGCCAGCAGCGTAGTTCCAGGGCACTACGAGCAGTACTTC.

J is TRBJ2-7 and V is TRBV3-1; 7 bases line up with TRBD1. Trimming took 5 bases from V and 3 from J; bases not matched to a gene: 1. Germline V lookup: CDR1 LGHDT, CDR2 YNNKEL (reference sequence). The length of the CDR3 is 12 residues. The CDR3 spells CASSDRDYEQYF. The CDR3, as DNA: TGTGCCAGCAGCGACAGGGACTACGAGCAGTACTTC.

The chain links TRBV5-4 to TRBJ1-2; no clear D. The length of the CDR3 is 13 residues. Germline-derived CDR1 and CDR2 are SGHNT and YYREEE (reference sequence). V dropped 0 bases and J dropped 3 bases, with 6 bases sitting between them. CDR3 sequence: CASSLGQDYGYTF. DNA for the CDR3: TGTGCCAGCAGCTTGGGGCAGGACTATGGCTACACCTTC.

Here the CDR3 reads CASSPAGYNQPQHF. Here the CDR3 DNA reads TGTGCCAGCAGTCCGGCGGGGTACAATCAGCCCCAGCATTTT. The chain couples TRBV12-3 or TRBV12-4 to TRBJ1-5; D gene unclear. CDR3 length: 14 amino acids. V lost 5 bases, J lost 3 bases, and 11 bases lay in between.

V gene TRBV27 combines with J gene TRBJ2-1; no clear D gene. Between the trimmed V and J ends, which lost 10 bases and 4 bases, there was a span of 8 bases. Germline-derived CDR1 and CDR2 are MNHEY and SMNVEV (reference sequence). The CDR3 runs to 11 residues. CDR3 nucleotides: TGTGCCACCGAAACTTACAATGAGCAGTTCTTC. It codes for CATETYNEQFF.

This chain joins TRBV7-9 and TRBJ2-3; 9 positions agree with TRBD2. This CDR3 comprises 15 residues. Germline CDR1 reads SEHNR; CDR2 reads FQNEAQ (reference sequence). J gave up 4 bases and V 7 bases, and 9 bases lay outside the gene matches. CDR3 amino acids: CASIGPSGTPDTQYF. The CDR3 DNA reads TGTGCCAGCATTGGGCCTAGCGGGACCCCAGATACGCAGTATTTT.